This is a list of T cell receptor beta chains from one sample in a study of blood T cell repertoires in COVID-19. Data came from immunoSEQ multiplex PCR; TCRdb stores just in-frame clones and leaves some out. The data contain some 200,000 clones, 70% to 90% of them singletons. Sequencing used peripheral blood. The source is a man over 45 who had recovered from COVID-19. Both conserved end residues are part of each CDR3. A D gene is named only where the DNA matches it firmly. Size values are once, few and many counts, or a class for expanded clones, and some rows have none.

size	D	V	J	CDR3	DNA
-	-	TRBV5-1	TRBJ1-2	CASSLTGPGGYTF	TGCGCCAGCAGCTTGACAGGGCCCGGCGGCTACACCTTC
-	-	TRBV6-5	TRBJ1-6	CASRAGPNSPLHF	TGTGCCAGCAGGGCAGGGCCGAATTCACCCCTCCACTTT
-	TRBD2	TRBV29-1	TRBJ2-3	CSVSRLALSTDTQYF	TGCAGCGTTTCCCGACTAGCCCTTAGCACAGATACGCAGTATTTT
-	-	TRBV5-3	TRBJ2-1	CARRPPGLNEQFF	TGTGCCAGAAGACCGCCTGGCCTCAATGAGCAGTTCTTC
-	TRBD2	TRBV4-2	TRBJ2-5	CASANRLAALQETQYF	TGTGCCAGCGCTAATCGACTAGCGGCGCTCCAAGAGACCCAGTACTTC
-	-	TRBV28	TRBJ2-7	CASSSSAVSSYEQYF	TGTGCCAGCAGTTCATCGGCGGTGAGCTCCTACGAGCAGTACTTC
-	TRBD1	TRBV5-3	TRBJ2-7	CARLGQGGSYEQYF	TGTGCCAGATTGGGACAGGGGGGCTCCTACGAGCAGTACTTC
-	-	TRBV19	TRBJ1-5	CATQDSVNQPQHF	TGTGCCACCCAGGACAGTGTCAATCAGCCCCAGCATTTT
-	-	TRBV23-1	TRBJ2-1	CASSLSRYNEQFF	TGCGCCAGCAGTCTTTCGAGATACAATGAGCAGTTCTTC
-	TRBD2	TRBV5-1	TRBJ2-5	CASSFGSAGGQETQYF	TGCGCCAGCAGCTTTGGATCGGCGGGGGGACAAGAGACCCAGTACTTC
-	-	TRBV24-1	TRBJ2-1	CATSDPRSYNEQFF	TGTGCCACCAGTGACCCGCGGTCTTACAATGAGCAGTTCTTC
-	TRBD1	TRBV18	TRBJ1-5	CASSLGQGNQPQHF	TGTGCCAGCTCACTGGGACAGGGAAATCAGCCCCAGCATTTT
-	TRBD1	TRBV28	TRBJ1-5	CASRLQGARQPQHF	TGTGCCAGCAGGCTCCAGGGGGCCCGTCAGCCCCAGCATTTT
-	-	TRBV19	TRBJ1-5	CASSIQWGGNQPQHF	TGTGCCAGTAGTATTCAATGGGGAGGCAATCAGCCCCAGCATTTT
-	TRBD2	TRBV9	TRBJ2-1	CASSVASGSYEQFF	TGTGCCAGCAGCGTAGCTAGCGGGAGTTATGAGCAGTTCTTC
-	TRBD2	TRBV5-1	TRBJ2-7	CASRRREGTYEQYF	TGCGCCAGCAGGAGACGGGAGGGCACCTACGAGCAGTACTTC
once	TRBD1	TRBV7-8	TRBJ1-2	CASSLGTDNYGYTF	TGTGCCAGCAGCTTGGGGACAGATAACTATGGCTACACCTTC
-	-	TRBV19	TRBJ2-1	CASSLGAGEQFF	TGTGCCAGTAGTCTCGGCGCGGGAGAGCAGTTCTTC
once	TRBD2	TRBV2	TRBJ2-1	CASNLAGYNEQFF	TGTGCCAGCAATCTAGCGGGATACAATGAGCAGTTCTTC
-	-	TRBV28	TRBJ2-5	CASSFSDGGGTQYF	TGTGCCAGCAGTTTCTCCGATGGGGGCGGGACCCAGTACTTC
-	-	TRBV5-1	TRBJ1-1	CASRVGQGTEAFF	TGCGCCAGCCGGGTAGGGCAGGGCACTGAAGCTTTCTTT
many	-	TRBV28	TRBJ2-7	CASGSVYEQYF	TGTGCCAGCGGGAGCGTCTACGAGCAGTACTTC
-	TRBD2	TRBV19	TRBJ2-1	CASQVGTSGANEQFF	TGTGCCAGTCAGGTGGGGACTAGCGGAGCTAATGAGCAGTTCTTC
-	-	TRBV25-1	TRBJ1-6	CASRDQGSTLNSPLHF	TGTGCCAGCAGGGATCAGGGTTCGACTCTAAATTCACCCCTCCACTTT
once	-	TRBV3-1/TRBV3-2	TRBJ2-7	CASSPGTVSYEQYF	TGTGCCAGCAGCCCGGGTACCGTCTCCTACGAGCAGTACTTC
-	-	TRBV14	TRBJ1-1	CASSQTDRNTEAFF	TGTGCCAGCAGCCAAACCGACAGGAACACTGAAGCTTTCTTT
few	-	TRBV7-8	TRBJ2-1	CASSFPLSKPSSYNEQFF	TGTGCCAGCAGCTTCCCGTTATCAAAACCCAGCTCCTACAATGAGCAGTTCTTC
-	TRBD2	TRBV9	TRBJ2-3	CASSVGPAGLTDTQYF	TGTGCCAGCAGCGTAGGGCCAGCGGGGCTCACAGATACGCAGTATTTT
-	-	TRBV5-1	TRBJ2-7	CASSLELVTYEQYF	TGCGCCAGCAGCTTGGAGCTCGTGACCTACGAGCAGTACTTC
few	TRBD1	TRBV6-5	TRBJ1-1	CASRRLTGRTFF	TGTGCCAGCAGGCGCCTGACAGGGAGAACTTTCTTT
-	TRBD1	TRBV5-4	TRBJ2-7	CASSTGQGAYEQYF	TGTGCCAGCAGTACGGGACAGGGGGCCTACGAGCAGTACTTC
-	-	TRBV6-5	TRBJ1-2	CASSPLRGNGYTF	TGTGCCAGCAGTCCACTCCGGGGGAATGGCTACACCTTC
-	TRBD2	TRBV2	TRBJ2-1	CATTSGRAGYNEQFF	TGTGCCACCACTAGCGGGAGGGCCGGTTACAATGAGCAGTTCTTC
-	-	TRBV11-3	TRBJ2-7	CASSLGGRTEQYF	TGTGCCAGCAGCTTAGGTGGCCGAACCGAGCAGTACTTC
-	-	TRBV6-5	TRBJ1-3	CASSFQGFSGNTIYF	TGTGCCAGCAGTTTCCAGGGCTTCTCTGGAAACACCATATATTTT
-	TRBD1	TRBV19	TRBJ2-2	CASSKGQGRTGELFF	TGTGCCAGTAGTAAGGGACAGGGGCGTACCGGGGAGCTGTTTTTT
-	-	TRBV19	TRBJ1-5	CASSITFNQPQHF	TGTGCCAGTAGTATAACTTTCAATCAGCCCCAGCATTTT
-	TRBD1	TRBV5-8	TRBJ1-4	CASSLDRGLANEKLFF	TGTGCCAGCAGCCTTGACAGGGGGCTAGCTAATGAAAAACTGTTTTTT
few	-	TRBV7-8	TRBJ2-7	CASSLVDGTYEQYF	TGTGCCAGCAGCTTAGTTGACGGGACCTACGAGCAGTACTTC
-	-	TRBV27	TRBJ1-5	CASSLGGGGNQPQHF	TGTGCCAGCAGTTTAGGGGGGGGCGGCAATCAGCCCCAGCATTTT
-	-	TRBV30	TRBJ2-3	CAWSSGVTAQGTDTQYF	TGTGCCTGGAGTTCGGGGGTAACGGCACAGGGCACAGATACGCAGTATTTT
-	-	TRBV4-1	TRBJ1-3	CASSQGFGRSGNTIYF	TGCGCCAGCAGCCAAGGCTTCGGTCGCTCTGGAAACACCATATATTTT
-	-	TRBV19	TRBJ1-1	CASSMTQGNTEAFF	TGTGCCAGTAGTATGACACAGGGGAACACTGAAGCTTTCTTT
-	-	TRBV18	TRBJ1-3	CASSGAGGTGNTIYF	TGTGCCAGCTCAGGAGCCGGGGGAACCGGAAACACCATATATTTT
-	-	TRBV27	TRBJ1-1	CASSLSAGLVTEAFF	TGTGCCAGCAGTTTATCGGCAGGTTTGGTCACTGAAGCTTTCTTT
-	TRBD2	TRBV9	TRBJ2-7	CASSVTSGSYEQYF	TGTGCCAGCAGCGTAACTAGCGGGTCCTACGAGCAGTACTTC
-	TRBD2	TRBV28	TRBJ2-7	CASSLMSLAGVSYEQYF	TGTGCCAGCAGTTTAATGTCCCTAGCGGGAGTCTCGTACGAGCAGTACTTC